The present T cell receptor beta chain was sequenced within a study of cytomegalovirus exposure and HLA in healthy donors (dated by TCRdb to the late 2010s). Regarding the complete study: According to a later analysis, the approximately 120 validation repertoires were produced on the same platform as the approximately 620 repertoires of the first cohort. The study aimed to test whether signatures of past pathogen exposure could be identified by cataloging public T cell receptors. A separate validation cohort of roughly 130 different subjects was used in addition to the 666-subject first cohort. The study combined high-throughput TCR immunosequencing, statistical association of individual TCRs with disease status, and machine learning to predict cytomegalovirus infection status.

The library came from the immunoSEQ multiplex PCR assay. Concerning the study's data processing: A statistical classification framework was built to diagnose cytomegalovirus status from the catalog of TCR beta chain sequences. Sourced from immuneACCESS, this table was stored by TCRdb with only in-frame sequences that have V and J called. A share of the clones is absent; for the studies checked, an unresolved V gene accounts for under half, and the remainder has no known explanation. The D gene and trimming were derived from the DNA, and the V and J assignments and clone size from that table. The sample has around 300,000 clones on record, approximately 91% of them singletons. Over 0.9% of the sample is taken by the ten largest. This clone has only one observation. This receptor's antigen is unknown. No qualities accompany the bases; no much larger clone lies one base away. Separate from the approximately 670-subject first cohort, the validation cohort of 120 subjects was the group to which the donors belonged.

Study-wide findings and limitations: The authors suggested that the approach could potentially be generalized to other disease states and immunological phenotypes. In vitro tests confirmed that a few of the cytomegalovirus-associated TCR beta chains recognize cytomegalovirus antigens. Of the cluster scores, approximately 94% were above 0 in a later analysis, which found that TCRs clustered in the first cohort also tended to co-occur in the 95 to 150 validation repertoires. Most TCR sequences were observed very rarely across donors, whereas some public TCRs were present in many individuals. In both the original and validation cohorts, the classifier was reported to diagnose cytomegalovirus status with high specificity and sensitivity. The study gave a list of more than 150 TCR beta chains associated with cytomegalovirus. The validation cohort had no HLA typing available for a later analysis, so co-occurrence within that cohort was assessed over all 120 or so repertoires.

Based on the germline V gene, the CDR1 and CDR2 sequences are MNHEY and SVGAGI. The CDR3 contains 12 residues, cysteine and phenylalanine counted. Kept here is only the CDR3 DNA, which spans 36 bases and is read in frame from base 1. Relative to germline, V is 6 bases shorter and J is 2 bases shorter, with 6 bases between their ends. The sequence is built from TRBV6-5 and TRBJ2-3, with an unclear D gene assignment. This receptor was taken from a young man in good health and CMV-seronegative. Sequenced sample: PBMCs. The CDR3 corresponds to CASRAPTDTQYF. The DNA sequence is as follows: TGTGCCAGCAGGGCCCCCACAGATACGCAGTATTTT.